What follows are 20 T cell receptor beta chains derived from one specimen sequenced in a study of monozygotic twins with inflammatory bowel disease. TCRdb re-called the 5' RACE reads; every CDR3 protein appears as one record, without DNA. The sample totals 400,000 to 500,000 distinct CDR3 sequences. What was sequenced was blood. These receptors originate from a human donor with ulcerative colitis or Crohn's disease, or a healthy co-twin of an affected twin (not recorded which).

The chain carries TRBV15 and TRBJ1-4. This CDR3 contains 14 residues. Per the germline V gene, CDR1 is LNHNV and CDR2 is YYDKDF (reference sequence). The CDR3 loop is CATSRGITNEKLFF.

The chain combines TRBV20-1 with TRBJ2-5; TCRdb lists TRBD2, though no DNA is available to test this call. The CDR3 covers 15 residues. The germline CDR1 and CDR2 sequences are DFQATT and SNEGSKA (reference sequence). This CDR3 reads CSARPGTSTQETQYF.

This chain uses TRBV4-2 with TRBJ1-1. The CDR3 is made up of 15 amino acids. Germline V lookup: CDR1 LGHNA, CDR2 YNFKEQ. The CDR3 reads CASSHWGSGNTEAFF.

J is TRBJ2-7 and V is TRBV5-1. The CDR3 is 16 amino acids. The germline V gene has CDR1 SGHRS and CDR2 YFSETQ. The CDR3 sequence is CASSRYFLGDSYEQYF.

The chain employs TRBV6-2 or TRBV6-3 and TRBJ1-5; the TCRdb call, TRBD1, lacks DNA for checking. This CDR3 is 14 amino acids long. Germline CDR1 and CDR2: MNHEY and SVGEGT. CDR3 in amino acids: CASSTDRGVQPQHF.

The chain is built from TRBV7-3 and TRBJ2-7; without DNA, the TCRdb call of TRBD1 cannot be checked. The germline V gene has CDR1 SGHTA and CDR2 FQGTGA. CDR3 length: 14 amino acids. The CDR3 spells CASSPGGTYYEQYF. Drawing the rest from reference TRBV7-3 and TRBJ2-7, the complete variable domain is GAGVSQTPSNKVTEKGKYVELRCDPISGHTALYWYRQSLGQGPEFLIYFQGTGAADDSGLPNDRFFAVRPEGSVSTLKIQRTERGDSAVYLCASSPGGTYYEQYFGPGTRLTVT.

J is TRBJ1-1 and V is TRBV10-3; TCRdb selects TRBD1, and the lack of DNA leaves this call unchecked. The CDR3 spans 12 residues. Germline lookup yields CDR1 ENHRY and CDR2 SYGVKD. The CDR3 here is CATGQGKAEAFF.

This chain uses TRBV30 with TRBJ2-7. The CDR3 is 13 residues long. The germline V gene has CDR1 GTSNPN and CDR2 SVGIG (reference sequence). CDR3 sequence reads: CAWSVSLSYEQYF.

Here the CDR3 reads CSARDLGARDRNTIYF. The gene calls are TRBV20-1 and TRBJ1-3. The CDR3 has 16 residues. Per the germline V gene, CDR1 is DFQATT and CDR2 is SNEGSKA (reference sequence).

The rearrangement uses TRBV18 and TRBJ2-7; TCRdb picks TRBD1, but there is no DNA to check that call. The CDR3 extends over 22 amino acids. Per the germline V gene, CDR1 is KGHSH and CDR2 is LQKENI. The CDR3 here is CASSPVSPGTLTGTRSSYEQYF.

The chain has TRBV7-3 and TRBJ2-3; TCRdb's D call, TRBD1, is unchecked because there is no DNA. This CDR3 is 13 amino acids long. Germline values: CDR1 SGHTA, CDR2 FQGTGA. The CDR3 reads CASSSGRMDTQYF.

This chain connects TRBV28 to TRBJ2-6; TCRdb lists TRBD2, though no DNA is available to test this call. CDR1 and CDR2 from the germline V gene are MDHEN and SYDVKM. The CDR3 runs to 21 residues. The CDR3 loop reads CASSLETSGRAGPSGANVLTF.

CDR3 loop: CASSLDLAAGELFF. The chain recombines TRBV11-2 with TRBJ2-2. The CDR3 extends over 14 amino acids. Per germline, CDR1 SGHAT and CDR2 FQNNGV. Full variable domain (rest looked up from reference TRBV11-2 and TRBJ2-2): EAGVAQSPRYKIIEKRQSVAFWCNPISGHATLYWYQQILGQGPKLLIQFQNNGVVDDSQLPKDRFSAERLKGVDSTLKIQPAKLEDSAVYLCASSLDLAAGELFFGEGSRLTVL.

The chain is built from TRBV20-1 and TRBJ1-1; without DNA, the TCRdb call of TRBD1 cannot be checked. CDR1 and CDR2 (germline): DFQATT, SNEGSKA (reference sequence). The CDR3 has 15 amino acids. The CDR3 region is CSARDGTKTNTEAFF.

The chain couples TRBV4-3 to TRBJ2-3; TCRdb names TRBD1, which stays unverified in the absence of DNA. This CDR3 comprises 16 residues. Germline V CDR1 and CDR2: LGHNA, YSLEER. CDR3 sequence: CASSPLADRYTDTQYF.

CDR3 protein: CASSLTSAAASNTQYF. The V and J genes are TRBV7-3 and TRBJ2-3; there is no DNA to check the TCRdb D call of TRBD1. From germline, CDR1 is SGHTA and CDR2 FQGTGA. The CDR3 consists of 16 residues.

The rearrangement uses TRBV5-1 and TRBJ1-1. Germline V gene data show CDR1 as SGHRS and CDR2 as YFSETQ. This CDR3 is 14 amino acids long. The CDR3 loop reads CASSLATGNTEAFF.

The chain has TRBV10-3 and TRBJ1-2. CDR1 is ENHRY, CDR2 SYGVKD, per germline. CDR3 length equals 13 residues. This CDR3 reads CAISEGRNYGYTF.

This sequence joins TRBV5-1 and TRBJ2-6; TCRdb indicates TRBD1, and absent DNA this call remains unverified. This CDR3 contains 18 residues. Looked up from germline, CDR1 is SGHRS and CDR2 is YFSETQ. CDR3: CASSLAGTGASGANVLTF.

V gene TRBV27 combines with J gene TRBJ1-1. Germline V lookup: CDR1 MNHEY, CDR2 SMNVEV (reference sequence). The CDR3 length is 15 residues. This chain's CDR3 is CASSLSGGLGTEAFF.